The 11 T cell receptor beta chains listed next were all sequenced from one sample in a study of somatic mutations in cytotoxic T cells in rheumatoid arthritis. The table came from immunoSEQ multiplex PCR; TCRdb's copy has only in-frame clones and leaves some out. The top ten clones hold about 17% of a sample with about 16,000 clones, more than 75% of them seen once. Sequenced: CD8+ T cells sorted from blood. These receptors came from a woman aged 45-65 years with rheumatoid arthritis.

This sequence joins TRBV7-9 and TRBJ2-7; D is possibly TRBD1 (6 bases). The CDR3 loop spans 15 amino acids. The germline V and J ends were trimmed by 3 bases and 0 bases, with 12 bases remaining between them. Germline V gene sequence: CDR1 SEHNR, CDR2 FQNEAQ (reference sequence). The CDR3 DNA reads TGTGCCAGCAGCTTGGGCAGGGGCACCTCCTACGAGCAGTACTTC. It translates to CASSLGRGTSYEQYF.

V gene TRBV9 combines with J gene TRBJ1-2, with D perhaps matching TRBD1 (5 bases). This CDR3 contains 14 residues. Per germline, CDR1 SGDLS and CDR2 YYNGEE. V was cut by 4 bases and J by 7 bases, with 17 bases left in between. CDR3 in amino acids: CASSIRDDRGGYTF. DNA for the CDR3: TGTGCCAGCAGCATCCGGGACGACCGGGGTGGCTACACCTTC.

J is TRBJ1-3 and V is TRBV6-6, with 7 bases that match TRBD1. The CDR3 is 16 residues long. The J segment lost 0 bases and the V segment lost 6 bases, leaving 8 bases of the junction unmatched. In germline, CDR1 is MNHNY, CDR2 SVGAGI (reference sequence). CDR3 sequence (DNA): TGTGCCAGCAGCCCCGCCGCAGGGGGCTCTGGAAACACCATATATTTT. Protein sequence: CASSPAAGGSGNTIYF.

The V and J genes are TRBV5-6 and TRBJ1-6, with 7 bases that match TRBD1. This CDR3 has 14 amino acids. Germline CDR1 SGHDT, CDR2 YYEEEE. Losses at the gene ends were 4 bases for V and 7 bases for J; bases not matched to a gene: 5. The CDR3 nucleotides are TGTGCCAGCAGCCTCGAGGACAGGAATTCACCCCTCCACTTT. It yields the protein CASSLEDRNSPLHF.

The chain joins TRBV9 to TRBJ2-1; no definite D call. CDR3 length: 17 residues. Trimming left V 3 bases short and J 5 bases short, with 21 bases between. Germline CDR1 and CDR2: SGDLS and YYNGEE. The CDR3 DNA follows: TGTGCCAGCAGCGCGCGGCCCGCCCCTCCGGTAAACAATGAGCAGTTCTTC. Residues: CASSARPAPPVNNEQFF.

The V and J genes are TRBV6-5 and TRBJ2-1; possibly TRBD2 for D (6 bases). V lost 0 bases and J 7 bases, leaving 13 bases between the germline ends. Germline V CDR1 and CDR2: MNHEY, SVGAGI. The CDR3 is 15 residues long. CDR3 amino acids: CASSYSTRGGNEQFF. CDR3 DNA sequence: TGTGCCAGCAGTTACTCGACTAGGGGCGGTAATGAGCAGTTCTTC.

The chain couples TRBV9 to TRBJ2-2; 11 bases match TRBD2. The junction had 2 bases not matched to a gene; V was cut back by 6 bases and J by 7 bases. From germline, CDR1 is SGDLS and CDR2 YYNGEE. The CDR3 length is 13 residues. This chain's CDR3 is CASTTSGSGELFF. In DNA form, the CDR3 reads TGTGCCAGCACCACTAGCGGGAGCGGGGAGCTGTTTTTT.

This CDR3 reads CASSWRGNTGELFF. CDR3 DNA sequence: TGTGCCAGCAGCTGGCGGGGTAACACCGGGGAGCTGTTTTTT. V is TRBV11-1 and J is TRBJ2-2; tentatively, D is TRBD2 (6 bases). Germline V gene lookup returns CDR1 SGHAT and CDR2 FQDESV (reference sequence). This CDR3 comprises 14 residues. V lost 4 bases and J lost 2, with 8 bases in between. The full variable domain, in which reference TRBV11-1 and TRBJ2-2 provide the parts outside the CDR3, is EAEVAQSPRYKITEKSQAVAFWCDPISGHATLYWYRQILGQGPELLVQFQDESVVDDSQLPKDRFSAERLKGVDSTLKIQPAELGDSAMYLCASSWRGNTGELFFGEGSRLTVL.

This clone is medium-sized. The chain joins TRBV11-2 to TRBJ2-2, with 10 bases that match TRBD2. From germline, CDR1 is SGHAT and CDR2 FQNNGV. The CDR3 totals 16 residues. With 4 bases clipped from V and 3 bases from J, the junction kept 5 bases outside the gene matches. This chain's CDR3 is CASSSLAGGHTGELFF. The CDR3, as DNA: TGTGCCAGCAGCTCCTTAGCGGGGGGCCACACCGGGGAGCTGTTTTTT.

The CDR3 sequence: CASSRGLADNEQFF. Here the CDR3 DNA reads TGCGCCAGCAGCAGGGGACTAGCGGACAATGAGCAGTTCTTC. J is TRBJ2-1 and V is TRBV5-1; 11 bases match TRBD2. This CDR3 spans 14 amino acids. V shed 4 bases and J 5 bases; nucleotides not matched to a gene: 2. Germline CDR1 and CDR2: SGHRS and YFSETQ.

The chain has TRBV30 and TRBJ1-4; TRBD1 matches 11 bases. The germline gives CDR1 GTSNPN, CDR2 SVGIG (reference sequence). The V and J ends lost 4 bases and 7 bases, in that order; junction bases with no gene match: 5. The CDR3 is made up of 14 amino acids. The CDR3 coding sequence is TGTGCCTGGACCCCCGGGACAGGGGGTGAAAAACTGTTTTTT. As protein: CAWTPGTGGEKLFF.